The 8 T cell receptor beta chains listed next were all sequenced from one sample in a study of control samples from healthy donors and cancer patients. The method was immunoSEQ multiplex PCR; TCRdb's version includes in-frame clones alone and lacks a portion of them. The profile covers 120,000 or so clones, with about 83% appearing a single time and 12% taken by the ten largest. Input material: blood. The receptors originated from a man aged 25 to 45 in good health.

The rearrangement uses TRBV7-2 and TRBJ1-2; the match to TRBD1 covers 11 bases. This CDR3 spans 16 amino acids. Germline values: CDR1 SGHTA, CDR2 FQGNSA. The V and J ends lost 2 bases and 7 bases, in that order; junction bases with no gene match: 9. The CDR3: CASSLLWDRGKGGYTF. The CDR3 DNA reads TGTGCCAGCAGCTTACTCTGGGACAGGGGGAAAGGTGGCTACACCTTC. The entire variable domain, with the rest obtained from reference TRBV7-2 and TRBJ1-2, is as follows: GAGVSQSPSNKVTEKGKDVELRCDPISGHTALYWYRQSLGQGLEFLIYFQGNSAPDKSGLPSDRFSAERTGGSVSTLTIQRTQQEDSAVYLCASSLLWDRGKGGYTFGSGTRLTVV.

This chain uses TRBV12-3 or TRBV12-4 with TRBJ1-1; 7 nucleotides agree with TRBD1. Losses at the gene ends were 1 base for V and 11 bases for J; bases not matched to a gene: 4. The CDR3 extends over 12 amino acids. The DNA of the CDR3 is TGTGCCAGCAGTTTAGTCCCAGGGGGGGCTTTCTTT. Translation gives CASSLVPGGAFF.

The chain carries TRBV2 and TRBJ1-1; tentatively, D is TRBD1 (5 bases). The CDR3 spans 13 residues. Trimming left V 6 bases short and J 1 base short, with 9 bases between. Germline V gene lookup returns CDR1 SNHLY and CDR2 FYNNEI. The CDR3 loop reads CASRAGPNTEAFF. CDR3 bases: TGTGCCAGCAGGGCAGGGCCGAACACTGAAGCTTTCTTT.

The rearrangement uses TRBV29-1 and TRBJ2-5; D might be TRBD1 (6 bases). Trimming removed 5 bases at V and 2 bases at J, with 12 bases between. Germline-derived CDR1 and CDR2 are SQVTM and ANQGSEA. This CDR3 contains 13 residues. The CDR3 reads CSVTGQSQETQYF. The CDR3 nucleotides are TGCAGCGTTACCGGACAGTCACAAGAGACCCAGTACTTC.

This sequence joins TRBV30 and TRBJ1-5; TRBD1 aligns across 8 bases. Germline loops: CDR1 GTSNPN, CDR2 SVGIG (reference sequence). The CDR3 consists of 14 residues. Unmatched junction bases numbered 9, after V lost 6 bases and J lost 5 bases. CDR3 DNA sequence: TGTGCCTGTAGTCAGGGGGCTTTCGATCAGCCCCAGCATTTT. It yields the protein CACSQGAFDQPQHF.

The CDR3 spells CASSLGRSSYNEQFF. Here the CDR3 DNA reads TGCGCCAGCAGCTTGGGGAGGAGCTCCTACAATGAGCAGTTCTTC. V is TRBV5-1 and J is TRBJ2-1, with a weak D call TRBD2 (5 bases). V shed 0 bases and J shed 0 bases, with 7 bases lying between them. CDR1 and CDR2 from the germline V gene are SGHRS and YFSETQ. This CDR3 contains 15 residues.

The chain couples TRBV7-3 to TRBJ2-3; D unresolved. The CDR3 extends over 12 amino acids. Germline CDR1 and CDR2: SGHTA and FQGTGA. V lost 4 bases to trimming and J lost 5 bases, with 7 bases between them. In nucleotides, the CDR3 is TGTGCCAGCAGCTCCTCGGGAGATACGCAGTATTTT. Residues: CASSSSGDTQYF.

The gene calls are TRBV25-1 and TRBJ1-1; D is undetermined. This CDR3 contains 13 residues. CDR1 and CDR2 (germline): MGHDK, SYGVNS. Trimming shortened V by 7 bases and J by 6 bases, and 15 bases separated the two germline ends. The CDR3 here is CASKDGNGAEAFF. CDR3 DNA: TGTGCCAGCAAAGACGGAAATGGCGCTGAAGCTTTCTTT.